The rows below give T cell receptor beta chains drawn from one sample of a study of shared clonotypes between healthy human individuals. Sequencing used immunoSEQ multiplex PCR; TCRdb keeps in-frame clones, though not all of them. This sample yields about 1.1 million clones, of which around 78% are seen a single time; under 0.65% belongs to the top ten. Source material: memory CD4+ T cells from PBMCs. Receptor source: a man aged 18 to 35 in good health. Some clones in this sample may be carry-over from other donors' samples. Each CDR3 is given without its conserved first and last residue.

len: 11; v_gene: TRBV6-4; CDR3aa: ANAEGSTDTQY
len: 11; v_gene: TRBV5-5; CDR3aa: ASSLGEYTEAF
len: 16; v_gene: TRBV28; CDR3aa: ASSFFIETSVPPGELF
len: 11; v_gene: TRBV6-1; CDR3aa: ASGVFGNQPQH
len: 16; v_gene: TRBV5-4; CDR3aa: ASSAGTSGTGKQTTQY
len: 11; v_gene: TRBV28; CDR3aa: ASRTGWADTQY
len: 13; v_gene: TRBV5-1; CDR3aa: ASSLVVAGQETQY
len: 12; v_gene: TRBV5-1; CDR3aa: ASSFDSGTGELF
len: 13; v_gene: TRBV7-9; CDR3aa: ASSLTGISNEKLF
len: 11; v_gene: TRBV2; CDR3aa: ASSEAHGTAQY